This entry lists 32 T cell receptor beta chains sequenced from one sample in a study of blood T cell repertoires in COVID-19. Assay used: immunoSEQ multiplex PCR; TCRdb lists only in-frame clones, some missing. The profile shows 180,000 or so clones, roughly 85% of them singletons. The sample taken for sequencing was peripheral blood. Receptors were obtained from a man between 60 and 75 years old with acute or convalescent COVID-19.

This sequence joins TRBV7-2 and TRBJ2-2, with 9 bases aligning to TRBD2. CDR3 length equals 15 residues. V was clipped by 7 bases and J by 4 bases; unmatched bases: 7. The germline V gene has CDR1 SGHTA and CDR2 FQGNSA. The CDR3 DNA sequence: TGTGCCAGCACCCCCCGACTAGCGGCCACCGGGGAGCTGTTTTTT. This codes for CASTPRLAATGELFF. Filled out from reference TRBV7-2 and TRBJ2-2, the complete variable domain reads GAGVSQSPSNKVTEKGKDVELRCDPISGHTALYWYRQSLGQGLEFLIYFQGNSAPDKSGLPSDRFSAERTGGSVSTLTIQRTQQEDSAVYLCASTPRLAATGELFFGEGSRLTVL.

J is TRBJ1-1 and V is TRBV28, with D unresolved. This CDR3 has 13 residues. Germline V gene sequence: CDR1 MDHEN, CDR2 SYDVKM. The germline V and J ends were trimmed by 6 bases and 1 base, with 9 bases remaining between them. The DNA for the CDR3 is TGTGCCAGCAGACCGAGTCAGAACACTGAAGCTTTCTTT. It codes for CASRPSQNTEAFF.

The chain carries TRBV27 and TRBJ2-7; 8 bases fit TRBD2. The V and J ends lost 6 bases and 5 bases, in that order; junction bases with no gene match: 12. The CDR3 loop spans 15 amino acids. Germline-derived CDR1 and CDR2 are MNHEY and SMNVEV (reference sequence). CDR3 nucleotide sequence: TGTGCCAGCAGCCCCCAGCGGGGGAGCGGCAACGAGCAGTACTTC. Its protein is CASSPQRGSGNEQYF.

The CDR3: CASGTSGYKDTQYF. In nucleotides, the CDR3 is TGTGCCAGCGGGACTAGCGGGTATAAAGATACGCAGTATTTT. V usage is TRBV19 and J usage is TRBJ2-3; TRBD2 matches 12 bases. The CDR3 has 14 amino acids. V was clipped by 9 bases and J by 5 bases; unmatched bases: 6. The germline V gene encodes CDR1 LNHDA and CDR2 SQIVND (reference sequence). Full variable domain (rest looked up from reference TRBV19 and TRBJ2-3): DGGITQSPKYLFRKEGQNVTLSCEQNLNHDAMYWYRQDPGQGLRLIYYSQIVNDFQKGDIAEGYSVSREKKESFPLTVTSAQKNPTAFYLCASGTSGYKDTQYFGPGTRLTVL.

This sequence joins TRBV9 and TRBJ2-7; 7 nucleotides agree with TRBD1. Germline lookup yields CDR1 SGDLS and CDR2 YYNGEE. V was clipped by 5 bases and J by 5 bases; unmatched bases: 16. The CDR3 is 16 residues long. The chain's CDR3 is CASRANLGDSVHEQYF. Here the CDR3 DNA reads TGTGCCAGCAGGGCTAATCTGGGGGACAGCGTCCACGAGCAGTACTTC.

The rearrangement links TRBV3-1 (or the pseudogene TRBV3-2) to TRBJ2-1; 15 positions match TRBD2. The CDR3 sequence is 17 residues long. CDR1 and CDR2 (germline): LGHDT, YNNKEL (reference sequence). J gave up 4 bases and V 2 bases, and 3 bases lay outside the gene matches. The CDR3 region is CASSQPGLAGGYNEQFF. DNA for the CDR3: TGTGCCAGCAGCCAACCGGGACTAGCGGGGGGTTACAATGAGCAGTTCTTC.

The V and J genes are TRBV7-8 and TRBJ2-2; 8 bases align to TRBD1. The CDR3 has 16 amino acids. The V and J ends lost 2 bases and 5 bases, in that order; junction bases with no gene match: 7. Germline CDR1 SGHVS, CDR2 FQNEAQ. CDR3 sequence reads: CASSLFIGQGTGELFF. The CDR3 DNA reads TGTGCCAGCAGCTTATTCATCGGACAGGGTACCGGGGAGCTGTTTTTT. The full variable domain, in which reference TRBV7-8 and TRBJ2-2 provide the parts outside the CDR3, is GAGVSQSPRYKVAKRGQDVALRCDPISGHVSLFWYQQALGQGPEFLTYFQNEAQLDKSGLPSDRFFAERPEGSVSTLKIQRTQQEDSAVYLCASSLFIGQGTGELFFGEGSRLTVL.

CDR3 amino acids: CASGLVFSAGGSTDTQYF. The CDR3 DNA follows: TGTGCTAGTGGTTTGGTATTCTCAGCGGGAGGGAGCACAGATACGCAGTATTTT. The J gene is TRBJ2-3, the V gene TRBV12-5; the match to TRBD2 covers 10 bases. CDR3 length: 18 amino acids. Trimming removed 0 bases from V and 0 bases from J; junction bases left unmatched: 6. Germline CDR1 and CDR2: LGHNT and FRNRAP.

This chain uses TRBV6-2 or TRBV6-3 with TRBJ2-7; D may be TRBD2 (5 bases). CDR1 and CDR2 (germline): MNHEY, SVGEGT. Trimming cost V 4 bases and J 0 bases, with 16 bases left between them. The CDR3 spans 16 residues. CDR3 residues: CASSFLMGTSSYEQYF. The CDR3 region has the DNA TGTGCCAGCAGTTTCCTTATGGGAACTAGCTCCTACGAGCAGTACTTC.

V usage is TRBV6-2 or TRBV6-3 and J usage is TRBJ2-7; no clear D. The CDR3 runs to 15 residues. In germline, CDR1 is MNHEY, CDR2 SVGEGT. With 2 bases removed from V and 1 base from J, the gap between germline ends came to 12 bases. The CDR3 coding sequence is TGTGCCAGCAGTTACGAACCCTGGCTGTCCTACGAGCAGTACTTC. It yields the protein CASSYEPWLSYEQYF.

Only a few counts were recorded for this clone. The V call is TRBV21-1, the J call TRBJ2-1; TRBD2 is the table's D call and was not checked against the DNA. TRBV21-1 is deemed a pseudogene. This CDR3 spans 14 amino acids. CDR3 coding DNA: TGTGCCAGCAGCAAAGAGGGCCCCCGGGGGGAGCAGTTCTTC. Translation gives CASSKEGPRGEQFF.

The rearrangement uses TRBV28 and TRBJ1-1; D is perhaps TRBD1 (6 bases). The ends were cut back, 6 bases at V and 4 bases at J, with 12 bases in the middle. Germline V lookup: CDR1 MDHEN, CDR2 SYDVKM. This CDR3 comprises 13 residues. The CDR3 DNA follows: TGTGCCAGCAGGCCGGGGGGGCTCACTGAAGCTTTCTTT. Translated: CASRPGGLTEAFF.

In DNA, the CDR3 is TGTGCCGCAGGGACTAGCGGTTTCGGGGAGCTGTTTTTT. This gives the protein CAAGTSGFGELFF. The chain employs TRBV10-3 and TRBJ2-2; 11 nucleotides align to TRBD2. Per the germline V gene, CDR1 is ENHRY and CDR2 is SYGVKD. The CDR3 is 13 amino acids. The ends lost 11 bases at V and 7 bases at J; junction bases unmatched: 6.

The chain carries TRBV19 and TRBJ1-5; perhaps TRBD1 as D (5 bases). CDR1 LNHDA and CDR2 SQIVND come from the germline V gene (reference sequence). CDR3 length: 14 amino acids. The V end lost 4 bases, the J end lost 3 bases, and 10 bases lay between the germline ends. For the CDR3, the DNA is TGTGCCAGTAGTAAGCAGGGTTCCAATCAGCCCCAGCATTTT. Its protein is CASSKQGSNQPQHF.

V and J are TRBV7-9 and TRBJ2-5, with TRBD1 matching over 9 bases. CDR3 size: 15 residues. Trimming removed 5 bases from V and 5 bases from J; junction bases left unmatched: 9. Germline V lookup: CDR1 SEHNR, CDR2 FQNEAQ (reference sequence). This CDR3 is CASSPTGTGSETQYF. CDR3 in DNA: TGTGCCAGCAGCCCTACTGGGACAGGGTCGGAGACCCAGTACTTC.

This chain links TRBV28 with TRBJ2-1, with D possibly being TRBD2 (5 bases). The CDR3 contains 15 residues. Trimming removed 7 bases from V and 6 bases from J, with 19 bases in between. CDR1 MDHEN and CDR2 SYDVKM come from the germline V gene. The CDR3, as DNA: TGTGCCAGCATTGGAGCGGCCCCCTATTCCAATGAGCAGTTCTTC. Its protein product is CASIGAAPYSNEQFF.

V is TRBV5-1 and J is TRBJ2-1; D is uncertain. CDR1 SGHRS and CDR2 YFSETQ come from the germline V gene. This CDR3 spans 16 amino acids. V lost 3 bases and J lost 0, with 13 bases in between. The CDR3 region has the DNA TGCGCCAGCAGCTCCTTGTCGGAGAGCTCCTACAATGAGCAGTTCTTC. It encodes CASSSLSESSYNEQFF.

The chain couples TRBV28 to TRBJ1-1; TRBD1 matches at 7 bases. Germline V gene lookup returns CDR1 MDHEN and CDR2 SYDVKM. J was trimmed by 10 bases and V by 7 bases; bases with no gene match: 9. The CDR3 is 12 amino acids. CDR3 region: CASTLASGGAFF. CDR3 in DNA: TGTGCCAGCACCCTGGCGTCAGGGGGAGCTTTCTTT.

The chain uses TRBV7-6 and TRBJ2-7, with a weak D call TRBD1 (5 bases). The CDR3 totals 16 residues. From germline, CDR1 is SGHVS and CDR2 FNYEAQ. V gave up 1 base and J gave up 2 bases, with 15 bases separating them. CDR3 protein: CASSLGGRQGAYEQYF. The CDR3, as DNA: TGTGCCAGCAGCTTAGGAGGTCGTCAGGGCGCCTACGAGCAGTACTTC.

The V gene is TRBV4-1, the J gene TRBJ2-6, with D possibly TRBD1 on 5 matching bases. The germline V and J ends were trimmed by 0 bases and 0 bases, with 15 bases remaining between them. Germline CDR1 reads MGHRA; CDR2 reads YSYEKL. The CDR3 spans 19 residues. CDR3 region: CASSQDQSRTTSGANVLTF. The CDR3 DNA is TGCGCCAGCAGCCAAGATCAGTCTAGGACAACCTCTGGGGCCAACGTCCTGACTTTC.

The CDR3 bases are TGTGCCAGCAGTTTATTCGGGGCAGGGGGCAAGAACACCGGGGAGCTGTTTTTT. It codes for CASSLFGAGGKNTGELFF. The chain is built from TRBV27 and TRBJ2-2; 8 bases match TRBD1. This CDR3 is 18 amino acids long. The germline gives CDR1 MNHEY, CDR2 SMNVEV (reference sequence). The J segment lost 1 base and the V segment lost 1 base, leaving 8 bases of the junction unmatched.

This rearrangement joins TRBV19 to TRBJ2-1; a weak D match, TRBD2 (6 bases). V lost 4 bases and J lost 1, with 8 bases in between. Germline V CDR1 and CDR2: LNHDA, SQIVND (reference sequence). The CDR3 is 14 residues long. The CDR3 nucleotides read TGTGCCAGTAGTAGCGGGATATCCTACAATGAGCAGTTCTTC. This sequence encodes CASSSGISYNEQFF.

The chain carries TRBV5-1 and TRBJ2-5; D not certain. Germline V lookup: CDR1 SGHRS, CDR2 YFSETQ. This CDR3 is built from 13 residues. V shed 0 bases and J shed 4 bases, with 7 bases lying between them. The CDR3 loop reads CASSLGPLETQYF. CDR3 DNA: TGCGCCAGCAGCTTGGGGCCCCTAGAGACCCAGTACTTC.

This chain joins TRBV27 and TRBJ2-7; 12 bases agree with TRBD2. Germline V gives CDR1 MNHEY, CDR2 SMNVEV (reference sequence). The CDR3 is made up of 16 amino acids. J gave up 5 bases and V 5 bases, and 10 bases lay outside the gene matches. The CDR3 bases are TGTGCCAGCAGTGGGCGCGGACTAGCGGGACCCCACGAGCAGTACTTC. It translates to CASSGRGLAGPHEQYF.

J is TRBJ2-1 and V is TRBV19; 10 nucleotides agree with TRBD2. V shed 6 bases and J 10 bases; nucleotides not matched to a gene: 9. The germline V gene has CDR1 LNHDA and CDR2 SQIVND (reference sequence). The CDR3 consists of 14 residues. Written as DNA, the CDR3 is TGTGCCAGTAGAAGGACTAGCGGTGAGGGGGAGCAGTTCTTC. Protein product: CASRRTSGEGEQFF.

V and J are TRBV5-6 and TRBJ2-1; 7 nucleotides match TRBD2. V gave up 3 bases and J gave up 0 bases; unmatched junction bases: 6. This CDR3 contains 16 residues. In germline, CDR1 is SGHDT, CDR2 YYEEEE. The DNA for the CDR3 is TGTGCCAGCAGCTCTTTGACTAGCAGCTCCTACAATGAGCAGTTCTTC. Its translation is CASSSLTSSSYNEQFF.

This chain connects TRBV27 to TRBJ1-5; 8 bases map to TRBD1. The CDR3 totals 18 residues. Trimming at V came to 6 bases and at J to 4 bases, leaving 17 bases not matched to a gene. Per the germline V gene, CDR1 is MNHEY and CDR2 is SMNVEV (reference sequence). CDR3 loop: CASRPSGQAASGNQPQHF. For the CDR3, the DNA is TGTGCCAGCAGGCCCTCGGGACAGGCGGCGTCGGGAAATCAGCCCCAGCATTTT.

The chain has TRBV5-6 and TRBJ2-7; D remains unclear. This CDR3 has 12 amino acids. Trimming pared 0 bases from V and 4 bases from J, leaving 5 bases between. The germline CDR1 and CDR2 sequences are SGHDT and YYEEEE. CDR3 bases: TGTGCCAGCAGCTTGGATCGGTACGAGCAGTACTTC. Its translation: CASSLDRYEQYF. The variable domain in full, with the rest retrieved from reference TRBV5-6 and TRBJ2-7, is DAGVTQSPTHLIKTRGQQVTLRCSPKSGHDTVSWYQQALGQGPQFIFQYYEEEERQRGNFPDRFSGHQFPNYSSELNVNALLLGDSALYLCASSLDRYEQYFGPGTRLTVT.

V usage is TRBV4-1 and J usage is TRBJ2-7; 13 bases agree with TRBD2. There are 14 residues in the CDR3. J was trimmed by 5 bases and V by 4 bases; bases with no gene match: 2. Germline lookup yields CDR1 MGHRA and CDR2 YSYEKL. CDR3 sequence reads: CASSLGLAGDEQYF. The CDR3 region has the DNA TGCGCCAGCAGCCTCGGACTAGCGGGAGACGAGCAGTACTTC.

This CDR3 is CASTRSDFDEQFF. CDR3 in DNA: TGTGCCAGCACAAGATCCGACTTTGATGAGCAGTTCTTC. This rearrangement joins TRBV28 to TRBJ2-1; D remains unclear. Germline V gene sequence: CDR1 MDHEN, CDR2 SYDVKM. V lost 7 bases to trimming and J lost 8 bases, with 15 bases between them. The CDR3 spans 13 residues.

This clone was observed a handful of times. V is TRBV7-2 and J is TRBJ2-2, with 9 positions matching TRBD2. The V segment lost 2 bases and the J segment 6 bases; nucleotides outside the gene matches: 4. Germline CDR1 and CDR2: SGHTA and FQGNSA. The CDR3 has 15 residues. CDR3 DNA: TGTGCCAGCAGCTTAAAAGCGGGAGGCCCCGGGGAGCTGTTTTTT. This encodes CASSLKAGGPGELFF.

The chain uses TRBV18 and TRBJ2-1; 7 nucleotides align to TRBD2. Per the germline V gene, CDR1 is KGHSH and CDR2 is LQKENI. J gave up 9 bases and V 2 bases, and 13 bases lay outside the gene matches. There are 16 residues in the CDR3. The CDR3 DNA reads TGTGCCAGCTCACCAAGGATGGGCGGGAGACTCGGTGAGCAGTTCTTC. The encoded protein is CASSPRMGGRLGEQFF.